A single sample is the source of the 30 T cell receptor beta chains below, sequenced in a study of PD-1 blockade in mismatch repair-deficient tumors. Noted time point: roughly ten-day in vitro stimulation with candidate neoantigen peptide 4. No cognate antigen is known for these TCRs. The table came from immunoSEQ multiplex PCR; TCRdb's copy has only in-frame clones and leaves some out. The sample gives approximately 13,000 clones, less than 90% of which show up once; around 20% is in the top ten. This specimen was cells cultured in vitro, taken from a patient treated with pembrolizumab. The receptors derive from an adult with mismatch repair-deficient cancer.

The J gene is TRBJ2-1, the V gene TRBV30; 9 bases are shared with TRBD1. V gave up 3 bases and J gave up 6 bases; unmatched junction bases: 9. The CDR3 is 15 residues long. Per the germline V gene, CDR1 is GTSNPN and CDR2 is SVGIG (reference sequence). CDR3 sequence reads: CAWRRTGGRGNEQFF. The CDR3 DNA sequence: TGTGCCTGGAGGCGCACAGGGGGCCGGGGCAATGAGCAGTTCTTC.

The chain joins TRBV2 to TRBJ2-2, with 9 bases fitting TRBD2. Per germline, CDR1 SNHLY and CDR2 FYNNEI. The CDR3 is 15 amino acids. V lost 3 bases and J lost 7; bases outside the gene matches: 6. CDR3 nucleotides: TGTGCCAGCAGTGACCAAGCGGGAGGAGTCGGGGAGCTGTTTTTT. Translating gives CASSDQAGGVGELFF.

This clone appeared a few times. The chain recombines TRBV30 with TRBJ2-1; possible D gene TRBD2, 5 bases. The germline gives CDR1 GTSNPN, CDR2 SVGIG (reference sequence). V lost 4 bases to trimming and J lost 0 bases, with 16 bases between them. The CDR3 extends over 16 amino acids. The chain's CDR3 is CAWTDGVRGSYNEQFF. The CDR3 nucleotides read TGTGCCTGGACCGACGGGGTGAGAGGCTCCTACAATGAGCAGTTCTTC.

This chain uses TRBV11-3 with TRBJ2-7, with a weak D call TRBD2 (6 bases). With 0 bases removed from V and 1 base from J, the gap between germline ends came to 7 bases. The CDR3 spans 14 residues. Germline CDR1 reads SGHNT; CDR2 reads YENEEA. This CDR3 is CASSLEGLSYEQYF. The CDR3 region has the DNA TGTGCCAGCAGCTTAGAGGGACTTTCCTACGAGCAGTACTTC.

The rearrangement joins TRBV6-4 to TRBJ2-1; 8 bases fit TRBD2. Germline values: CDR1 MRHNA, CDR2 SNTAGT. V shed 1 base, J shed 4 bases, and the junction held 6 bases outside the gene matches. CDR3 length: 16 residues. CDR3 sequence (DNA): TGTGCCAGCAGTGACTTCGGGGCTAGCGGGTACAATGAGCAGTTCTTC. Translating gives CASSDFGASGYNEQFF.

The chain is built from TRBV5-1 and TRBJ2-1; 8 nucleotides line up with TRBD2. Germline lookup yields CDR1 SGHRS and CDR2 YFSETQ. The CDR3 runs to 19 residues. The J segment lost 3 bases and the V segment lost 0 bases, leaving 14 bases of the junction unmatched. The CDR3 DNA follows: TGCGCCAGCAGCTTGGGGGAGAAACGAGCCGGGACTAGCTACAATGAGCAGTTCTTC. Protein: CASSLGEKRAGTSYNEQFF.

The chain employs TRBV10-3 and TRBJ2-6; TRBD1 matches at 9 bases. Germline CDR1 reads ENHRY; CDR2 reads SYGVKD. Trimming at V came to 4 bases and at J to 0 bases, leaving 1 base not matched to a gene. The CDR3 totals 16 residues. CDR3 sequence: CAISGQGGSGANVLTF. The CDR3 DNA reads as TGTGCCATCAGTGGACAGGGGGGCTCTGGGGCCAACGTCCTGACTTTC.

The rearrangement uses TRBV7-3 and TRBJ2-1; 8 positions agree with TRBD2. Germline V gene lookup returns CDR1 SGHTA and CDR2 FQGTGA. After removal of 0 bases from V and 5 bases from J, the junction contained 6 bases not matched to a gene. The CDR3 loop spans 16 amino acids. CDR3 region: CASSLTSGSGNNEQFF. The CDR3 bases are TGTGCCAGCAGCTTAACAAGCGGGAGCGGGAACAATGAGCAGTTCTTC.

The V call is TRBV5-1, the J call TRBJ2-2, with TRBD2 as a possible D gene (6 bases). CDR3 length equals 17 residues. The ends were cut back, 4 bases at V and 7 bases at J, with 23 bases in the middle. CDR1 SGHRS and CDR2 YFSETQ come from the germline V gene. Written as DNA, the CDR3 is TGCGCCAGCAGCCCTACCTTCGGAGGGCCGAATGGCGGGGAGCTGTTTTTT. Translated, it gives CASSPTFGGPNGGELFF.

CDR3 region: CASSLVHTGELFF. The CDR3 nucleotides are TGTGCCAGCAGCTTAGTCCACACCGGGGAGCTGTTTTTT. The rearrangement links TRBV7-9 to TRBJ2-2, with unresolved D. CDR1 is SEHNR and CDR2 is FQNEAQ in the germline V gene (reference sequence). The V end was cut by 1 base, the J end by 3 bases, with 3 bases between. There are 13 residues in the CDR3.

V gene TRBV7-9 combines with J gene TRBJ1-5, with 8 bases fitting TRBD1. Per the germline V gene, CDR1 is SEHNR and CDR2 is FQNEAQ (reference sequence). The CDR3 covers 16 residues. The J segment lost 4 bases and the V segment lost 1 base, leaving 6 bases of the junction unmatched. In DNA, the CDR3 is TGTGCCAGCAGCTTAGGCTGGACAGGGCAAAATCAGCCCCAGCATTTT. It encodes CASSLGWTGQNQPQHF. Variable domain in full (rest from reference TRBV7-9 and TRBJ1-5): DTGVSQNPRHKITKRGQNVTFRCDPISEHNRLYWYRQTLGQGPEFLTYFQNEAQLEKSRLLSDRFSAERPKGSFSTLEIQRTEQGDSAMYLCASSLGWTGQNQPQHFGDGTRLSIL.

The chain couples TRBV5-4 to TRBJ2-3; D ambiguous. The CDR3 has 16 amino acids. Per the germline V gene, CDR1 is SGHNT and CDR2 is YYREEE (reference sequence). V shed 0 bases and J shed 0 bases, with 11 bases lying between them. The CDR3 protein is CASSLGRRTSTDTQYF. CDR3 coding DNA: TGTGCCAGCAGCTTGGGCAGGAGAACTAGCACAGATACGCAGTATTTT.

This chain uses TRBV19 with TRBJ1-2; D may be TRBD1 (5 bases). Germline lookup yields CDR1 LNHDA and CDR2 SQIVND (reference sequence). This CDR3 is 15 amino acids long. V lost 3 bases and J 7 bases, leaving 18 bases between the germline ends. CDR3 loop: CASSMPPAGAVGYTF. The CDR3 region has the DNA TGTGCCAGTAGTATGCCCCCGGCCGGGGCGGTTGGCTACACCTTC.

V and J are TRBV28 and TRBJ2-7; D possibly corresponds to TRBD1 (6 bases). This CDR3 is 15 amino acids long. V gave up 6 bases and J gave up 2 bases, with 17 bases separating them. The germline gives CDR1 MDHEN, CDR2 SYDVKM. The CDR3, as DNA: TGTGCCAGCAGAAGGGGGATGTTGTTTACCTACGAGCAGTACTTC. The encoded protein is CASRRGMLFTYEQYF.

This chain uses TRBV9 with TRBJ2-7; D uncertain. From germline, CDR1 is SGDLS and CDR2 YYNGEE. The CDR3 is 15 amino acids. Trimming took 4 bases from V and 0 from J, leaving 14 bases between them. CDR3 residues: CASSPRRAVSYEQYF. CDR3 bases: TGTGCCAGCAGCCCCCGTCGCGCGGTCTCCTACGAGCAGTACTTC.

V usage is TRBV14 and J usage is TRBJ2-1, with a tentative D call TRBD2 (5 bases). The CDR3 loop spans 13 amino acids. Germline lookup yields CDR1 SGHDN and CDR2 FVKESK. V lost 7 bases to trimming and J lost 7 bases, with 14 bases between them. CDR3 DNA sequence: TGTGCCAGCACCCAGCCTCCGGGGAATGAGCAGTTCTTC. Amino acids: CASTQPPGNEQFF.

This clone was observed a handful of times. V usage is TRBV7-2 and J usage is TRBJ1-2; the D gene is possibly TRBD1 (5 bases). The CDR3 consists of 12 residues. Germline values: CDR1 SGHTA, CDR2 FQGNSA. V lost 6 bases and J 5 bases, leaving 10 bases between the germline ends. CDR3 sequence: CASRLGGYGYTF. The CDR3, as DNA: TGTGCCAGCAGGCTCGGGGGATATGGCTACACCTTC.

This clone came up a few times. Other DNA sequences within the sample encode an identical CDR3. The chain employs TRBV5-4 and TRBJ1-5; D gene ambiguous. Germline V gene sequence: CDR1 SGHNT, CDR2 YYREEE (reference sequence). V lost 2 bases, J lost 1 base, and 7 bases lay in between. The CDR3 is 14 residues long. The CDR3 bases are TGTGCCAGCAGCTTTGGAGGGAGCAATCAGCCCCAGCATTTT. Protein: CASSFGGSNQPQHF. Full variable domain (missing parts from reference TRBV5-4 and TRBJ1-5): ETGVTQSPTHLIKTRGQQVTLRCSSQSGHNTVSWYQQALGQGPQFIFQYYREEENGRGNFPPRFSGLQFPNYSSELNVNALELDDSALYLCASSFGGSNQPQHFGDGTRLSIL.

This sequence joins TRBV11-3 and TRBJ2-5; weak D call: TRBD1 (5 bases). The CDR3 is 13 residues long. V was shortened by 6 bases and J by 0 bases, with 8 bases between the two germline ends. Germline-derived CDR1 and CDR2 are SGHNT and YENEEA. The CDR3 here is CASRGLNQETQYF. DNA of the CDR3: TGTGCCAGCAGGGGGCTCAACCAAGAGACCCAGTACTTC.

The chain has TRBV7-8 and TRBJ1-1; D is undetermined. Germline V gene sequence: CDR1 SGHVS, CDR2 FQNEAQ. V lost 0 bases to trimming and J lost 4 bases, with 9 bases between them. CDR3 length equals 14 residues. CDR3 bases: TGTGCCAGCAGCTTAGCGGATTGGGGCACTGAAGCTTTCTTT. Protein product: CASSLADWGTEAFF.

DNA for the CDR3: TGTGCCAGCAGCTTAGTTGGCGGGGACACTGAAGCTTTCTTT. This translates into CASSLVGGDTEAFF. This sequence joins TRBV7-4 and TRBJ1-1, with unresolved D. Trimming removed 1 base at V and 3 bases at J, with 9 bases between. This CDR3 has 14 amino acids. Germline V lookup: CDR1 SGHVT, CDR2 SQSDAQ.

The chain has TRBV5-1 and TRBJ2-3; 13 bases are shared with TRBD2. From germline, CDR1 is SGHRS and CDR2 YFSETQ. Unmatched junction bases numbered 11, after V lost 4 bases and J lost 6 bases. The CDR3 consists of 17 residues. The CDR3 DNA is TGCGCCAGCAGCACCGGACTAGCGGGAGTTGCACGCGATACGCAGTATTTT. Its protein product is CASSTGLAGVARDTQYF.

A single count supports this clone. V usage is TRBV7-2 and J usage is TRBJ2-2; D gene unclear. This CDR3 spans 15 amino acids. The germline V and J ends were trimmed by 1 base and 1 base, with 7 bases remaining between them. CDR1 SGHTA and CDR2 FQGNSA come from the germline V gene. CDR3 coding DNA: TGTGCCAGCAGCTTAGGTTATCAGAACACCGGGGAGCTGTTTTTT. Translation gives CASSLGYQNTGELFF.

The chain joins TRBV7-9 to TRBJ2-3; tentatively, D is TRBD2 (5 bases). Germline V gene lookup returns CDR1 SEHNR and CDR2 FQNEAQ (reference sequence). The CDR3 sequence is 15 residues long. V was clipped by 7 bases and J by 7 bases, with 21 bases between them. CDR3 amino acids: CASTQVSGRIYTQYF. CDR3 coding DNA: TGTGCCAGCACCCAAGTAAGCGGACGAATCTATACGCAGTATTTT.

V gene TRBV2 combines with J gene TRBJ1-1, with D possibly TRBD1 on 6 matching bases. There are 13 residues in the CDR3. Trimming shortened V by 4 bases and J by 6 bases, and 12 bases separated the two germline ends. From germline, CDR1 is SNHLY and CDR2 FYNNEI. The CDR3 spells CASSAQGGAEAFF. The CDR3, as DNA: TGTGCCAGCAGTGCACAGGGAGGGGCTGAAGCTTTCTTT.

The rearrangement joins TRBV27 to TRBJ1-2, with D possibly being TRBD1 (6 bases). This CDR3 is built from 14 residues. CDR1 is MNHEY, CDR2 SMNVEV, per germline (reference sequence). V was clipped by 6 bases and J by 4 bases, with 15 bases between them. The CDR3 region has the DNA TGTGCCAGCAGAAATGCAGGGGCCGGCTATGGCTACACCTTC. Translated: CASRNAGAGYGYTF.

The J gene is TRBJ2-3, the V gene TRBV9, with 10 bases that match TRBD2. The V and J ends lost 3 bases and 1 base, in that order; junction bases with no gene match: 5. The CDR3 spans 16 residues. Looked up from germline, CDR1 is SGDLS and CDR2 is YYNGEE. CDR3 DNA: TGTGCCAGCAGCGCCTCCGGGACTAGCGGCACAGATACGCAGTATTTT. Translated, it gives CASSASGTSGTDTQYF.

The chain couples TRBV7-6 to TRBJ1-3, with a possible D match to TRBD1 (5 bases). The CDR3 runs 15 residues. The V gene lost 5 bases and the J gene lost 3 bases, with 14 bases spanning the gap. The germline V gene has CDR1 SGHVS and CDR2 FNYEAQ. CDR3 sequence reads: CASSPARDLGNTIYF. The CDR3 bases are TGTGCCAGCAGCCCAGCCAGGGATCTTGGAAACACCATATATTTT.

This clone showed up just once. The rearrangement joins TRBV1 to TRBJ2-6; the table's D gene call, TRBD2, was not cross checked with the DNA. TRBV1 is a known pseudogene. There are 17 residues in the CDR3. CDR3 sequence reads: CTSSQRGESSGANVLTF. CDR3 nucleotide sequence: TGCACCAGCAGCCAAAGAGGAGAAAGCTCTGGGGCCAACGTCCTGACTTTC.

This chain uses TRBV10-3 with TRBJ1-5; D is uncertain. V shed 3 bases and J shed 6 bases, with 12 bases lying between them. CDR1 and CDR2 (germline): ENHRY, SYGVKD. The CDR3 has 14 residues. As DNA, the CDR3 is TGTGCCATCAGTGAACAGCTAGAAATTCAGCCCCAGCATTTT. This codes for CAISEQLEIQPQHF.